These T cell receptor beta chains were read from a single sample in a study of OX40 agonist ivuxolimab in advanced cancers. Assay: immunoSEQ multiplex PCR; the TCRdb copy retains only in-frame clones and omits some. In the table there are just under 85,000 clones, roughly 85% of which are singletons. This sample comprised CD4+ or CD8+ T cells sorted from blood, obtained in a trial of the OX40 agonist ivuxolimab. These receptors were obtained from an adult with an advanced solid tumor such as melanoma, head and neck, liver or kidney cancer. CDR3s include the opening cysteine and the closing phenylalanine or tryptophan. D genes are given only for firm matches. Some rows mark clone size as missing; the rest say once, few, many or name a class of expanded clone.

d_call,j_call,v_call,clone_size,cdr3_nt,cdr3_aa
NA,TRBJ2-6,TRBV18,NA,TGTGCCAGCTCTCCTCCAGTCTCTGGGGCCAACGTCCTGACTTTC,CASSPPVSGANVLTF
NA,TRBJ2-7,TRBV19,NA,TGTGCCAGTAGTATCTATTATCGGGCTAGTCTGGGGCCCTACGAGCAGTACTTC,CASSIYYRASLGPYEQYF
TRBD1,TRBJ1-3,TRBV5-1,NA,TGCGCCAGCAGCTTGGGGACAGGGGGCAGATCCTTCGCGGGAAACACCATATATTTT,CASSLGTGGRSFAGNTIYF
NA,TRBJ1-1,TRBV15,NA,TGTGCCACCAGCAGAGTGGGGAACACTGAAGCTTTCTTT,CATSRVGNTEAFF
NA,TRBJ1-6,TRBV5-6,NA,TGTGCCAGCAGCTTGGGCGAGTTTTCCTATAATTCACCCCTCCACTTT,CASSLGEFSYNSPLHF
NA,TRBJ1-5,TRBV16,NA,TGTGCCAGCAGCCAATCGGGGCCTAGCAATCAGCCCCAGCATTTT,CASSQSGPSNQPQHF
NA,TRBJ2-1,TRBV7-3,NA,TGTGCCAGCAGCTCGCAGGGGAGCAATGAGCAGTTCTTC,CASSSQGSNEQFF
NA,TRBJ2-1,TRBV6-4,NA,TGTGCCAGCCAACGGGAAGGGGGGCTTCAGGATGAGCAGTTCTTC,CASQREGGLQDEQFF
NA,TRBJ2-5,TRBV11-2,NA,TGTGCCAGCAGCTTTGGGGAGACCCAGTACTTC,CASSFGETQYF
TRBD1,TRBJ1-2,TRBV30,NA,TGTGCCTGGAGCCTCCAGACAGGGCATGGCTACACCTTC,CAWSLQTGHGYTF
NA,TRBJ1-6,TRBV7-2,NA,TGTGCCAGCAGCTTAGATTGGTTAGGTTCACCCCTCCACTTT,CASSLDWLGSPLHF
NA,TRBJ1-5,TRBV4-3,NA,TGCGCCAGCAGCCAAGCGGGGGTTAATCAGCCCCAGCATTTT,CASSQAGVNQPQHF
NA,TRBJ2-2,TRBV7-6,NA,TGTGCCAGCAGCTTAAATTTTCAAGGACCGACGAACACCGGGGAGCTGTTTTTT,CASSLNFQGPTNTGELFF
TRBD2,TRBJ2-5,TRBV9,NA,TGTGCCAGCAGCCCGGGGACTAGCGGGGGCGGGAAGACCCAGTACTTC,CASSPGTSGGGKTQYF
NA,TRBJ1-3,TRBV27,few,TGTGCCAGCAGTCCCACCCCCTCTGGAAACACCATATATTTT,CASSPTPSGNTIYF
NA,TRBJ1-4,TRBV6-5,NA,TGTGCCAGCAGGGTCGGATATAATAACGAAAAACTGTTTTTT,CASRVGYNNEKLFF
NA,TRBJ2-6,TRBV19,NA,TGTGCCAGTAGTACCTTCCGACAGGGAGGGTCTGCTGGGGCCAACGTCCTGACTTTC,CASSTFRQGGSAGANVLTF
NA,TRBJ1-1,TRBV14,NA,TGTGCCAGCAGCCAATTAAACTGGAACACTGAAGCTTTCTTT,CASSQLNWNTEAFF
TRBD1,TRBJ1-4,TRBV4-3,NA,TGCGCCAGCAGCCAACCGCTGACAGGGCTAAAAGAAAAACTGTTTTTT,CASSQPLTGLKEKLFF
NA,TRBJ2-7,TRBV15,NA,TGTGCCACGAGCCCAGGTCACTCCTACGGGCAGTACTTC,CATSPGHSYGQYF
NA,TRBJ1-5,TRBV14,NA,TGTGCCAGCAGCCCGTTCGTGAAGGGGGGATTCAATCAGCCCCAGCATTTT,CASSPFVKGGFNQPQHF
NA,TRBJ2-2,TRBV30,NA,TGTGCCTGGAGTGCGGGACCGAACACCGGGGAGCTGTTTTTT,CAWSAGPNTGELFF
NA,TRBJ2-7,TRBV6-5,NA,TGTGCCAGTACCCCGGGGTACCCGGCGGCCGAGCAGTACTTC,CASTPGYPAAEQYF
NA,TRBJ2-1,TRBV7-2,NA,TGTGCCAGCAGCTTGTTTACAGGTTACGGTGAGCAGTTCTTC,CASSLFTGYGEQFF
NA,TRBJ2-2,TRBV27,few,TGTGCCAGCAAGGTATGGGACTCTTACACCGGGGAGCTGTTTTTT,CASKVWDSYTGELFF
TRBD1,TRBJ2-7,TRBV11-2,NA,TGTGCCAGCAGCTCGGAATGGGACAGTTCCTACGAGCAGTACTTC,CASSSEWDSSYEQYF
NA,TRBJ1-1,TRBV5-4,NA,TGTGCCAGCAGCTCATACAGGGCCATGAACACTGAAGCTTTCTTT,CASSSYRAMNTEAFF
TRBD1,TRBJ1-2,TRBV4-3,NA,TGCGCCAGCAGCCAAGATCGGACAGGGGGCCGGGGCTACACCTTC,CASSQDRTGGRGYTF
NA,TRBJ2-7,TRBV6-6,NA,TGTGCCAGCAGTACCCCAGCTTCCTCCTACGAGCAGTACTTC,CASSTPASSYEQYF
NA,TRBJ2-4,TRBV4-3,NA,TGCGCCAGCAGCCCGGGGCCTAGGGACATTCAGTACTTC,CASSPGPRDIQYF
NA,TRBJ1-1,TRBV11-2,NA,TGTGCCAGCAGCTTATCGGGGTACACTGAAGCTTTCTTT,CASSLSGYTEAFF
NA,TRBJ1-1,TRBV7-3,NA,TGTGCCAGCAGCAGAGGACAGAACACTGAAGCTTTCTTT,CASSRGQNTEAFF
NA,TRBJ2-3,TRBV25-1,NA,TGTGCCAGCAGTCACACCGGGACGCTCGAGGTGACGCAGTATTTT,CASSHTGTLEVTQYF
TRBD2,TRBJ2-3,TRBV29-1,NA,TGCAGCGTTGAGGTTAGCGGGGATACGCAGTATTTT,CSVEVSGDTQYF
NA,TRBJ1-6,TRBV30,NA,TGTGCCTGGAGTCTGGGACAAGTGGATTCACCCCTCCACTTT,CAWSLGQVDSPLHF
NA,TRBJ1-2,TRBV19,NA,TGTGCCAGTAGTATGAGCGGCTATGGCTACACCTTC,CASSMSGYGYTF
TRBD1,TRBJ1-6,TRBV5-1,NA,TGCGCCAGCAGCAATAGGACAGGGGGAGTCTCACCCCTCCACTTT,CASSNRTGGVSPLHF
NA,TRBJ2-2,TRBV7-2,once,TGTGCCAGCAGCTTCACACCGAACACCGGGGAGCTGTTTTTT,CASSFTPNTGELFF
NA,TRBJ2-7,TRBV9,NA,TGTGCCAGCAGCACAGCCGGGGGCGAGCAGTACTTC,CASSTAGGEQYF
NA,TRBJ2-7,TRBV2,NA,TGTGCCAGCAGTGAGAACGCCTGGGAGCAGTACTTC,CASSENAWEQYF
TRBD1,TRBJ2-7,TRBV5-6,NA,TGTGCCAGCAGCAGCTCAGGGGGTTCTAGGGACGAGCAGTACTTC,CASSSSGGSRDEQYF
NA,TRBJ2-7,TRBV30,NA,TGTGCCTGGAGTGTAGGAGGGCCCGAGCAGTACTTC,CAWSVGGPEQYF
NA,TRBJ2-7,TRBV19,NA,TGTGCCAGTAGACCGCCCGGACCGGTCCACGAGCAGTACTTC,CASRPPGPVHEQYF
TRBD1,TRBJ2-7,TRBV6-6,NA,TGTGCCAGCAGAGGACAGGGAAACAACGAGCAGTACTTC,CASRGQGNNEQYF